The T cell receptor (beta chain) described here comes from a study of graft-versus-host responses after intestinal transplantation (dated by TCRdb to the early 2020s). Regarding the complete study: The transplants that recipients received were multivisceral, liver-intestinal, or isolated intestinal. Every recipient was given anti-thymocyte globulin induction, followed by 2 to 3 years of maintenance tacrolimus and steroids. Graft-versus-host and host-versus-graft alloreactive T cell clones were tracked in the graft, circulation and bone marrow after intestinal transplantation using bulk TCR-beta CDR3 sequencing. Alloreactive clones were identified by sequencing pre-transplant mixed lymphocyte reaction products and comparing these products with unstimulated pre-transplant donor and recipient T cells. A cohort of roughly 25 intestinal transplant recipients, including one retransplant, was enrolled, and a few patients lacking pretransplant specimens were excluded. Donor T cell macrochimerism was defined as a peak of at least 4% donor T cells among recipient peripheral blood mononuclear cells. Instead of going to the commercial service, samples from a few later patients were sequenced in-house on an Illumina MiSeq and processed with MiXCR.

The junction shows trimming of 4 bases on V and 4 bases on J, plus 19 bases between the germline ends. The cysteine opens and the phenylalanine closes a CDR3 of 16 amino acids. Only the CDR3 part of the read is kept: 48 bases, read in frame from the first base. CDR1 and CDR2, looked up from the germline V gene, are SNHLY and FYNNEI. Results and caveats for the whole study, not just this receptor: The conclusions were limited by the relatively low number and heterogeneity of the intestinal transplant patients. Patients with donor T cell macrochimerism had high GvH to HvG T cell clonal ratios in their allografts. GvH clones were detected in recipient bone marrow, and some of these GvH clones were observed earlier in ileal mucosa or blood, consistent with an intestinal mucosal origin. Early after transplant, peak levels of circulating GvH clones were associated with declines in HvG clones.

Points on this clone: Its cognate antigen has yet to be identified. Base qualities are not at hand, and no much larger clone is one base apart.

Reading the label with the study, this specimen's time point is: cells obtained before transplantation from donor or recipient. CD3+CD4+ and CD3+CD8+ populations were FACS-sorted from unstimulated pre-transplant donor and recipient cells taken from spleen or lymph nodes. Libraries were made using the immunoSEQ multiplex PCR assay. For most patients, genomic DNA was isolated using the Qiagen DNeasy Blood and Tissue Kit and was shipped frozen to Adaptive Biotechnologies for TCR sequencing. For most patients, genomic DNA was subjected to high-throughput TCR-beta CDR3 sequencing by Adaptive Biotechnologies. The original methods were these. Adaptive's ImmunoSEQ software supplied the TCR sequencing data for 15 to 20 patients, while MiXCR and VDJtools were used to process three other patients. To correct CD4 versus CD8 sorting errors, sequences present in both subsets at a frequency ratio below 5:1 were removed. CDR3 nucleotide sequences shared between donor and recipient were removed because their origin could not be assigned. To count as alloreactive, a clone needed at least 2-fold expansion over unstimulated cells and a minimum CFSE-low frequency of 0.002% (template counts) or 0.001% (read counts). Mappable clones were those detected in sequenced pre-transplant spleen, lymph node, or MLR CFSE-low populations of the donor or recipient. The cumulative frequency of alloreactive clones was calculated as a percentage of all sequences, weighted by copy number. This is the immuneACCESS table as TCRdb keeps it, with only in-frame sequences that have V and J called. A part of the clones is gone; compared with another copy, unresolved V genes explain less than half, and the rest is unexplained. The V and J calls and clone size come from that table; D and trimming were worked out from the DNA. This sample gives about 120,000 clones in total; 85% to 95% of them show up just once. Around 1% of the sample is taken by the ten largest.

The sample was unstimulated CD8+ T cells sorted from spleen or lymph node cells, taken before transplant. The chain is made from TRBV2 and TRBJ1-2; TRBD1 could be the D gene, as 5 bases match. The source of this sequence is a human donor who was the organ donor for an intestinal transplant. In nucleotide form, the sequence is TGTGCCAGCAGTGGGTTGGGGGGAATGGCGGGCTATGGCTACACCTTC. It codes for CASSGLGGMAGYGYTF.